The 17 T cell receptor beta chains reported below all come from one sample, sequenced in a study of CD8 T cells in ankylosing spondylitis. Study-level points and caveats: A TCR beta motif made of several highly homologous variants seemed typical of ankylosing spondylitis blood.

One entry per CDR3 protein, called by TCRdb with MiXCR from the 5' RACE reads. The sample holds some 400,000 distinct CDR3 sequences; about 20% are singletons and the top ten take roughly a sixth. These receptors have no identified antigens. What was sequenced was blood, either unsorted or a sorted T cell fraction (not recorded which). These TCRs come from a male donor with ankylosing spondylitis.

This rearrangement joins TRBV28 to TRBJ2-7; D not resolved. The CDR3 has 13 residues. Per the germline V gene, CDR1 is MDHEN and CDR2 is SYDVKM. V was shortened by 6 bases and J by 6 bases, with 15 bases between the two germline ends. In DNA form, the CDR3 reads TGTGCCAGCAGGGTGGCGGCTCGGAGCGAGCAGTACTTC. Translating gives CASRVAARSEQYF.

This clonotype has only a few counts. The chain carries TRBV28 and TRBJ2-5; D call uncertain. V lost 7 bases to trimming and J lost 5 bases, with 14 bases between them. This CDR3 is 13 amino acids long. Germline lookup yields CDR1 MDHEN and CDR2 SYDVKM. The CDR3 coding sequence is TGTGCCAGCACCCTAGGGCGGCGGGAGACCCAGTACTTC. It encodes CASTLGRRETQYF.

This clonotype has more than one count but fewer than ten. This chain links TRBV12-3 or TRBV12-4 with TRBJ2-7, with 12 bases matching TRBD2. This CDR3 spans 13 amino acids. V trimming: 6 bases; J trimming: 10 bases; junction bases outside the gene matches: 7. CDR3 protein: CASRELAGGNQYF. The CDR3 DNA sequence: TGTGCCAGCAGGGAACTAGCGGGAGGAAACCAGTACTTC.

The CDR3 here is CASSLEGDRDQPQHF. In DNA, the CDR3 is TGCGCCAGCAGCTTGGAGGGTGACAGGGATCAGCCCCAGCATTTT. The chain recombines TRBV5-1 with TRBJ1-5; 7 nucleotides match TRBD1. J was trimmed by 5 bases and V by 0 bases; bases with no gene match: 5. From germline, CDR1 is SGHRS and CDR2 YFSETQ. The CDR3 is made up of 15 amino acids.

V gene TRBV12-3 or TRBV12-4 combines with J gene TRBJ2-1, with D perhaps matching TRBD1 (6 bases). This CDR3 has 15 residues. V dropped 3 bases and J dropped 2 bases, with 11 bases sitting between them. CDR3 sequence: CASSFGAGAYNEQFF. CDR3 in DNA: TGTGCCAGCAGTTTCGGGGCAGGGGCCTACAATGAGCAGTTCTTC.

The rearrangement links TRBV7-9 to TRBJ2-1, with D possibly TRBD2 on 6 matching bases. Per germline, CDR1 SEHNR and CDR2 FQNEAQ (reference sequence). This CDR3 is 14 amino acids long. V was pared by 5 bases and J by 5 bases, with 13 bases between. CDR3 in amino acids: CASSPSWGDNEQFF. CDR3 DNA sequence: TGTGCCAGCAGCCCATCCTGGGGGGACAATGAGCAGTTCTTC.

This clonotype was seen more than once but under ten times. The rearrangement links TRBV12-3 or TRBV12-4 to TRBJ2-7; D possibly uses TRBD1 or TRBD2 (5 bases each). The CDR3 has 15 residues. Trimming stripped 6 bases from V and 2 bases from J, with 17 bases between. DNA for the CDR3: TGTGCCAGCAGATCCGCCCGGGACGGACCCTACGAGCAGTACTTC. Translated: CASRSARDGPYEQYF.

The chain is built from TRBV4-1 and TRBJ2-7; 8 nucleotides line up with TRBD1. Germline CDR1 and CDR2: MGHRA and YSYEKL. The junction had 10 bases not matched to a gene; V was cut back by 0 bases and J by 3 bases. This CDR3 has 17 residues. In DNA, the CDR3 is TGCGCCAGCAGCCAAGATCTGCCGGGACAGGTAGGCTACGAGCAGTACTTC. Its translation: CASSQDLPGQVGYEQYF.

This clonotype was seen a few times. The chain is built from TRBV25-1 and TRBJ2-3; TRBD1 agrees at 8 bases. V lost 3 bases and J lost 4; bases outside the gene matches: 9. The V gene's germline CDR1 is MGHDK and CDR2 SYGVNS. The CDR3 runs to 16 residues. The CDR3 DNA reads TGTGCCAGCAGTGATATCCGGACAGGGACCCCAGATACGCAGTATTTT. Its translation is CASSDIRTGTPDTQYF.

The chain joins TRBV7-8 to TRBJ2-3, with D perhaps assigned TRBD1 or TRBD2 (5 bases each). The germline gives CDR1 SGHVS, CDR2 FQNEAQ. Trimming shortened V by 5 bases and J by 6 bases, and 18 bases separated the two germline ends. CDR3 length equals 15 residues. The CDR3 DNA is TGTGCCAGCAGCCCCGTCGGGGACCCGAGGGATACGCAGTATTTT. Amino acids: CASSPVGDPRDTQYF.

This chain connects TRBV24-1 to TRBJ2-1; 7 bases map to TRBD2. The CDR3 has 15 amino acids. The germline V gene has CDR1 KGHDR and CDR2 SFDVKD. The ends lost 3 bases at V and 4 bases at J; junction bases unmatched: 5. CDR3 sequence reads: CATSDNLAVYNEQFF. In DNA form, the CDR3 reads TGTGCCACCAGTGATAATCTAGCGGTTTACAATGAGCAGTTCTTC.

The rearrangement uses TRBV28 and TRBJ2-2; 10 nucleotides align to TRBD2. CDR3 length: 16 amino acids. V shed 3 bases and J 4 bases; nucleotides not matched to a gene: 5. Germline V gene sequence: CDR1 MDHEN, CDR2 SYDVKM. The CDR3 region has the DNA TGTGCCAGCAGTTTTCAGCGGGAGGGGGCCACCGGGGAGCTGTTTTTT. This codes for CASSFQREGATGELFF.

The CDR3 spells CAWSAVSFYGYTF. The CDR3 DNA reads as TGTGCCTGGAGTGCTGTGAGCTTCTATGGCTACACCTTC. The chain is built from TRBV30 and TRBJ1-2; D gene uncertain. Germline assignment: CDR1 GTSNPN and CDR2 SVGIG (reference sequence). The CDR3 runs to 13 residues. Trimming left V 1 base short and J 4 bases short, with 10 bases between.

CDR3 region: CASTQFLGETQYF. The CDR3 DNA reads TGTGCCAGCACCCAGTTCCTCGGGGAGACCCAGTACTTC. The chain uses TRBV12-3 or TRBV12-4 and TRBJ2-5; D remains unclear. V shed 7 bases and J shed 5 bases, with 14 bases lying between them. There are 13 residues in the CDR3.

This clonotype has more than one count but fewer than ten. This chain joins TRBV4-3 and TRBJ2-2; TRBD1 agrees at 7 bases. Germline-derived CDR1 and CDR2 are LGHNA and YSLEER. The CDR3 runs 18 residues. The J segment lost 0 bases and the V segment lost 2 bases, leaving 9 bases of the junction unmatched. The CDR3 sequence is CASSQTDGTAANTGELFF. CDR3 DNA: TGCGCCAGCAGCCAAACGGACGGGACAGCTGCGAACACCGGGGAGCTGTTTTTT.

The chain carries TRBV7-3 and TRBJ2-7; TRBD2 matches at 10 bases. Looked up from germline, CDR1 is SGHTA and CDR2 is FQGTGA. V lost 2 bases to trimming and J lost 6 bases; unmatched junction nucleotides: 4. The CDR3 loop spans 14 amino acids. CDR3 sequence reads: CASSLASGSAEQYF. CDR3 nucleotides: TGTGCCAGCAGCTTAGCTAGCGGGAGTGCCGAGCAGTACTTC.

This clonotype came up a few times. The chain recombines TRBV27 with TRBJ2-7, with 8 positions matching TRBD1. The CDR3 spans 15 residues. Germline V gene sequence: CDR1 MNHEY, CDR2 SMNVEV (reference sequence). After removal of 6 bases from V and 3 bases from J, the junction contained 10 bases not matched to a gene. DNA of the CDR3: TGTGCCAGCAGCCTATCCGGGACAGGAGTCTACGAGCAGTACTTC. This codes for CASSLSGTGVYEQYF.